Presented here are 17 T cell receptor beta chains from one specimen sequenced in a study of monozygotic twins with inflammatory bowel disease. TCRdb re-called the 5' RACE reads and catalogs CDR3 proteins one per entry, DNA excluded. Recorded for this sample: 300,000 to 400,000 distinct CDR3 sequences. The sequenced sample consisted of blood. These TCRs come from a human donor with ulcerative colitis or Crohn's disease, or a healthy co-twin of an affected twin (not recorded which).

The chain has TRBV9 and TRBJ2-7; TCRdb names TRBD1, which stays unverified in the absence of DNA. The CDR3 extends over 18 amino acids. Germline loops: CDR1 SGDLS, CDR2 YYNGEE. The CDR3 region is CASHPLPPRDPVFYEQYF. The full variable domain, its missing parts supplied by reference TRBV9 and TRBJ2-7, is DSGVTQTPKHLITATGQRVTLRCSPRSGDLSVYWYQQSLDQGLQFLIQYYNGEERAKGNILERFSAQQFPDLHSELNLSSLELGDSALYFCASHPLPPRDPVFYEQYFGPGTRLTVT.

The rearrangement links TRBV7-2 to TRBJ1-1. The CDR3 extends over 15 amino acids. Looked up from germline, CDR1 is SGHTA and CDR2 is FQGNSA. This chain's CDR3 is CASSLTGRMNTEAFF.

V gene TRBV7-2 combines with J gene TRBJ2-7. Germline values: CDR1 SGHTA, CDR2 FQGNSA. The CDR3 length is 14 residues. Here the CDR3 reads CASSLRRSSYEQYF.

The CDR3 sequence: CASSLDSYSPQYF. The chain links TRBV5-1 to TRBJ2-5; the TCRdb call, TRBD2, lacks DNA for checking. Germline V gene lookup returns CDR1 SGHRS and CDR2 YFSETQ. The CDR3 has 13 amino acids.

The chain is built from TRBV5-4 and TRBJ2-1; no DNA is available, so the TRBD2 call from TCRdb remains unchecked. In germline, CDR1 is SGHNT, CDR2 YYREEE (reference sequence). The CDR3 loop spans 17 amino acids. CDR3 loop: CASSSPHAGTYYNEQFF.

This rearrangement joins TRBV20-1 to TRBJ2-1; TCRdb's assignment of TRBD1 cannot be checked, as there is no DNA. Germline CDR1 DFQATT, CDR2 SNEGSKA (reference sequence). There are 14 residues in the CDR3. Here the CDR3 reads CSARTDRGNNEQFF.

J is TRBJ2-1 and V is TRBV7-3; TCRdb gives TRBD1 as the D gene, but with no DNA this cannot be confirmed. Germline values: CDR1 SGHTA, CDR2 FQGTGA. CDR3 length: 15 amino acids. The CDR3 sequence: CASSFGQGFGNEQFF.

The V and J genes are TRBV4-1 and TRBJ1-1; checking the TCRdb D call of TRBD1 is not possible without DNA. CDR1 and CDR2 from the germline V gene are MGHRA and YSYEKL. The CDR3 has 15 residues. CDR3 loop: CASSQENEDRGKAFF.

The chain is built from TRBV7-2 and TRBJ1-5; TCRdb selects TRBD1, and the lack of DNA leaves this call unchecked. Germline CDR1 and CDR2: SGHTA and FQGNSA. CDR3 length: 14 amino acids. CDR3: CASSLMGQNQPQHF.

The gene calls are TRBV5-1 and TRBJ2-7; the TRBD2 assignment by TCRdb is unverifiable without DNA. This CDR3 is built from 17 residues. Germline V gene lookup returns CDR1 SGHRS and CDR2 YFSETQ. This CDR3 reads CASSLVASGLELYEQYF.

The chain is built from TRBV15 and TRBJ2-1. CDR3 length: 15 amino acids. Germline lookup yields CDR1 LNHNV and CDR2 YYDKDF (reference sequence). The CDR3 here is CATSREQGPYNEQFF.

The chain uses TRBV27 and TRBJ1-2. Per germline, CDR1 MNHEY and CDR2 SMNVEV (reference sequence). The CDR3 runs to 15 residues. CDR3 loop: CASSLSIHDVYGYTF.

The chain has TRBV5-1 and TRBJ1-2; checking the TCRdb D call of TRBD1 is not possible without DNA. The CDR3 runs to 16 residues. Germline CDR1 reads SGHRS; CDR2 reads YFSETQ. The CDR3 protein is CASSLLPGQGNYGYTF. The complete variable domain, with remaining parts taken from reference TRBV5-1 and TRBJ1-2, reads KAGVTQTPRYLIKTRGQQVTLSCSPISGHRSVSWYQQTPGQGLQFLFEYFSETQRNKGNFPGRFSGRQFSNSRSEMNVSTLELGDSALYLCASSLLPGQGNYGYTFGSGTRLTVV.

This chain joins TRBV14 and TRBJ2-2. This CDR3 is 17 amino acids long. Germline V gene lookup returns CDR1 SGHDN and CDR2 FVKESK. CDR3 loop: CASSHIIMGSNTGELFF. Drawing the rest from reference TRBV14 and TRBJ2-2, the complete variable domain is EAGVTQFPSHSVIEKGQTVTLRCDPISGHDNLYWYRRVMGKEIKFLLHFVKESKQDESGMPNNRFLAERTGGTYSTLKVQPAELEDSGVYFCASSHIIMGSNTGELFFGEGSRLTVL.

The chain recombines TRBV7-2 with TRBJ2-3; the D call from TCRdb, TRBD1, cannot be confirmed without DNA. This CDR3 region has 13 residues. Per germline, CDR1 SGHTA and CDR2 FQGNSA. The CDR3 sequence is CASSEQGADTQYF.

The chain recombines TRBV18 with TRBJ1-6. Germline V gives CDR1 KGHSH, CDR2 LQKENI. The CDR3 is 15 amino acids. The CDR3 here is CASSPLTVDNSPLHF.

The gene calls are TRBV6-5 and TRBJ2-7. Germline-derived CDR1 and CDR2 are MNHEY and SVGAGI. The length of the CDR3 is 11 residues. CDR3 sequence: CASSFQYEQYF.